A single T cell receptor (beta chain) is shown here with its context. The CDR3 runs 14 residues. The V end lost 7 bases, the J end lost 4 bases, and 13 bases lay between the germline ends. Germline V gene sequence: CDR1 LNHDA, CDR2 SQIVND (reference sequence). The data were produced by immunoSEQ multiplex PCR, yet TCRdb's version contains in-frame clones alone and is incomplete. The sample comprises tens of thousands of clones, 65% to 85% of which are singletons, and roughly two fifths rests with the top ten. The sample originates from a study of blood T cell repertoires in COVID-19. V usage is TRBV19 and J usage is TRBJ2-2; D perhaps matches TRBD1 (6 bases). The source of this sequence is a man aged 80 or over with active or convalescent COVID-19. Sequencing used peripheral blood. The DNA of the CDR3 is TGTGCCAGTAATAGGCCAGGGGTCACCGGGGAGCTGTTTTTT. Encoded protein: CASNRPGVTGELFF.